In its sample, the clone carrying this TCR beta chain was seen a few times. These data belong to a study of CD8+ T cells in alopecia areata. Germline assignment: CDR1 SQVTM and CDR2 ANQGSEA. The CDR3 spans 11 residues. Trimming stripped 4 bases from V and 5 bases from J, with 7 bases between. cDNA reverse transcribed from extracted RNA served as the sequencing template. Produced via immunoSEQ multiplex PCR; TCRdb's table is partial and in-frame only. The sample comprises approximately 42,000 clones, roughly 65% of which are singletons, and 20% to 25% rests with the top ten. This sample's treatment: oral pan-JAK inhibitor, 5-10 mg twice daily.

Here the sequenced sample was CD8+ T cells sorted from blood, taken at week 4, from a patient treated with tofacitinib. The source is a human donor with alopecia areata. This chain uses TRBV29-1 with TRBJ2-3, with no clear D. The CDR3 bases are TGCAGCGTTGGGGCCGGAGATACGCAGTATTTT. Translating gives CSVGAGDTQYF.